This entry lists 21 T cell receptor beta chains sequenced from one sample in a study of blood T cell repertoires in COVID-19. Profiling relied on immunoSEQ multiplex PCR, and the TCRdb table lists in-frame clones only, not all of them. This sample has under 150,000 clones; 84% occur once, and the top ten carry roughly 5.5%. Sequenced: PBMCs or T cells enriched from blood (not recorded which). These TCRs come from a woman aged 50 to 60 who had been exposed to COVID-19.

The rearrangement uses TRBV27 and TRBJ2-7, with D maybe TRBD2 (6 bases). The CDR3 runs 14 residues. Trimming shortened V by 5 bases and J by 6 bases, and 17 bases separated the two germline ends. Germline CDR1 reads MNHEY; CDR2 reads SMNVEV (reference sequence). The CDR3 protein is CASSPVGGSREQYF. The CDR3 nucleotides are TGTGCCAGCAGTCCCGTCGGGGGTAGTCGCGAGCAGTACTTC.

The J gene is TRBJ2-6, the V gene TRBV4-3, with D possibly matching TRBD2 (6 bases). With 0 bases removed from V and 4 bases from J, the gap between germline ends came to 10 bases. In germline, CDR1 is LGHNA, CDR2 YSLEER. This CDR3 is built from 16 residues. CDR3 nucleotide sequence: TGCGCCAGCAGCCAAGAACTGGGACTCGGGGCCAACGTCCTGACTTTC. Residues: CASSQELGLGANVLTF.

The chain carries TRBV5-1 and TRBJ2-7; D is possibly TRBD2 (5 bases). There are 14 residues in the CDR3. V was clipped by 0 bases and J by 0 bases, with 7 bases between them. In germline, CDR1 is SGHRS, CDR2 YFSETQ. In DNA form, the CDR3 reads TGCGCCAGCAGCTTGGACGGGAACTCCTACGAGCAGTACTTC. It specifies CASSLDGNSYEQYF.

This chain joins TRBV27 and TRBJ2-3, with 9 positions matching TRBD1. In germline, CDR1 is MNHEY, CDR2 SMNVEV (reference sequence). J lost 3 bases, V lost 8 bases, and 6 bases had no gene match. The CDR3 has 14 amino acids. The CDR3 coding sequence is TGTGCCAGCCGGGGGACAGGGAGAACAGATACGCAGTATTTT. Residues: CASRGTGRTDTQYF.

The CDR3 DNA follows: TGTGCCAGCCGTACCGTCGGAGCCTACGAGCAGTACTTC. The encoded protein is CASRTVGAYEQYF. This chain uses TRBV12-3 or TRBV12-4 with TRBJ2-7; no clear D. V was pared by 8 bases and J by 2 bases, with 13 bases between. The CDR3 contains 13 residues.

This chain uses TRBV30 with TRBJ1-4; D perhaps matches TRBD1 (6 bases). Between the trimmed V and J ends, which lost 1 base and 3 bases, there was a span of 12 bases. CDR1 is GTSNPN and CDR2 is SVGIG in the germline V gene (reference sequence). The CDR3 has 15 residues. This CDR3 reads CAWSATGFANEKLFF. In nucleotides, the CDR3 is TGTGCCTGGAGTGCCACAGGGTTTGCTAATGAAAAACTGTTTTTT.

This chain links TRBV3-1 (or the pseudogene TRBV3-2) with TRBJ2-3; D remains unclear. Germline CDR1 reads LGHDT; CDR2 reads YNNKEL (reference sequence). The CDR3 is 16 residues long. The V and J ends lost 1 base and 1 base respectively, with 12 bases between them. The CDR3: CASSQGSTLGTDTQYF. Written as DNA, the CDR3 is TGTGCCAGCAGCCAAGGTAGCACCCTTGGCACAGATACGCAGTATTTT.

This clone came up many times. The chain uses TRBV7-2 and TRBJ2-5; 9 bases are shared with TRBD2. Germline lookup yields CDR1 SGHTA and CDR2 FQGNSA. The junction had 4 bases not matched to a gene; V was cut back by 3 bases and J by 5 bases. The CDR3 spans 14 residues. DNA for the CDR3: TGTGCCAGCAGCTTTAGAAGCGGGGGGGAGACCCAGTACTTC. Translating gives CASSFRSGGETQYF. The entire variable domain, with the rest obtained from reference TRBV7-2 and TRBJ2-5, is as follows: GAGVSQSPSNKVTEKGKDVELRCDPISGHTALYWYRQSLGQGLEFLIYFQGNSAPDKSGLPSDRFSAERTGGSVSTLTIQRTQQEDSAVYLCASSFRSGGETQYFGPGTRLLVL.

The chain uses TRBV27 and TRBJ1-1; D is possibly TRBD1 (6 bases). The CDR3 is 14 residues long. Germline CDR1 and CDR2: MNHEY and SMNVEV (reference sequence). V was cut by 7 bases and J by 11 bases, with 23 bases left in between. The CDR3: CASKVHPGGQTAFF. The CDR3 coding sequence is TGTGCCAGCAAAGTTCATCCCGGGGGGCAAACTGCTTTCTTT.

The chain couples TRBV5-5 to TRBJ2-3; 10 bases map to TRBD2. CDR1 and CDR2 (germline): SGHKS, YYEKEE (reference sequence). J lost 2 bases, V lost 0 bases, and 6 bases had no gene match. The CDR3 has 17 residues. The CDR3 spells CASSLVAGGSNTDTQYF. CDR3 in DNA: TGTGCCAGCAGCTTGGTAGCGGGAGGATCAAACACAGATACGCAGTATTTT.

The chain is built from TRBV5-1 and TRBJ2-1, with TRBD2 matching over 8 bases. Germline V gene lookup returns CDR1 SGHRS and CDR2 YFSETQ. The J segment lost 3 bases and the V segment lost 1 base, leaving 3 bases of the junction unmatched. The CDR3 contains 15 residues. The CDR3 is CASSLILAVYNEQFF. The CDR3, as DNA: TGCGCCAGCAGCTTGATACTAGCGGTCTACAATGAGCAGTTCTTC.

A single count supports this clone. The chain is built from TRBV5-4 and TRBJ1-1, with no clear D. V was cut by 2 bases and J by 3 bases, with 11 bases left in between. This CDR3 comprises 14 residues. Germline assignment: CDR1 SGHNT and CDR2 YYREEE (reference sequence). The CDR3 loop reads CASSFSNRDTEAFF. The CDR3 DNA reads as TGTGCCAGCAGCTTTTCAAATCGGGACACTGAAGCTTTCTTT.

The chain recombines TRBV14 with TRBJ2-7; D possibly corresponds to TRBD1 (6 bases). V dropped 1 base and J dropped 2 bases, with 9 bases sitting between them. Germline assignment: CDR1 SGHDN and CDR2 FVKESK. This CDR3 has 14 residues. The CDR3 loop reads CASSQVQGPYEQYF. CDR3 DNA sequence: TGTGCCAGCAGCCAAGTACAGGGTCCCTACGAGCAGTACTTC.

V and J are TRBV11-3 and TRBJ2-3; TRBD2 matches at 11 bases. The CDR3 covers 16 residues. Germline CDR1 and CDR2: SGHNT and YENEEA. The V gene end was trimmed by 4 bases and the J gene end by 0 bases; junction bases not matched to a gene: 3. CDR3 DNA sequence: TGTGCCAGCAGCTCTCGGACTAGCGGGAGCACAGATACGCAGTATTTT. Translating gives CASSSRTSGSTDTQYF.

DNA of the CDR3: TGTGCCAGCAGTGTTGACAGGGGGCTTCTTCAAGAGACCCAGTACTTC. Encoded protein: CASSVDRGLLQETQYF. The rearrangement joins TRBV6-1 to TRBJ2-5, with 10 bases identical to TRBD1. Germline lookup yields CDR1 MNHNS and CDR2 SASEGT. The CDR3 consists of 16 residues. Losses at the gene ends were 4 bases for V and 2 bases for J; bases not matched to a gene: 7.

V gene TRBV7-3 combines with J gene TRBJ1-2, with D tentatively TRBD1 (5 bases). This CDR3 has 13 residues. The germline CDR1 and CDR2 sequences are SGHTA and FQGTGA. Trimming stripped 0 bases from V and 10 bases from J, with 12 bases between. The chain's CDR3 is CASSLTPQGTYTF. The CDR3 nucleotides read TGTGCCAGCAGCTTAACCCCCCAGGGTACCTACACCTTC.

The rearrangement uses TRBV25-1 and TRBJ1-1; 10 bases are a match to TRBD1. The V gene end was trimmed by 7 bases and the J gene end by 4 bases; junction bases not matched to a gene: 6. Germline CDR1 is MGHDK and CDR2 is SYGVNS. The CDR3 is 14 amino acids. CDR3 DNA: TGTGCCAGCAATATTGGGACAGGGGTCACTGAAGCTTTCTTT. It yields the protein CASNIGTGVTEAFF.

This chain uses TRBV9 with TRBJ2-5; D might be TRBD2 (5 bases). V was shortened by 0 bases and J by 5 bases, with 14 bases between the two germline ends. The germline CDR1 and CDR2 sequences are SGDLS and YYNGEE. The CDR3 is made up of 15 amino acids. The CDR3 is CASSVGHSSGETQYF. Here the CDR3 DNA reads TGTGCCAGCAGCGTAGGACATTCCTCGGGGGAGACCCAGTACTTC. The complete variable domain, with remaining parts taken from reference TRBV9 and TRBJ2-5, reads DSGVTQTPKHLITATGQRVTLRCSPRSGDLSVYWYQQSLDQGLQFLIQYYNGEERAKGNILERFSAQQFPDLHSELNLSSLELGDSALYFCASSVGHSSGETQYFGPGTRLLVL.

The genes are TRBV18 and TRBJ2-5; perhaps TRBD1 as D (5 bases). V was cut by 5 bases and J by 5 bases, with 15 bases left in between. Germline CDR1 KGHSH, CDR2 LQKENI. This CDR3 has 14 residues. The DNA for the CDR3 is TGTGCCAGCTCAAAACGCCAGGGAACGGAGACCCAGTACTTC. This codes for CASSKRQGTETQYF.

A note on this clone: Other nucleotide sequences from this sample produce the same CDR3. The CDR3 protein is CASSYLTANYGYTF. The CDR3 region has the DNA TGTGCCAGCAGTTACCTGACAGCGAACTATGGCTACACCTTC. V is TRBV6-5 and J is TRBJ1-2; tentatively, D is TRBD1 (5 bases). CDR3 size: 14 residues. With 2 bases removed from V and 2 bases from J, the gap between germline ends came to 9 bases. CDR1 is MNHEY and CDR2 is SVGAGI in the germline V gene.

The rearrangement uses TRBV10-2 and TRBJ2-2; 8 nucleotides agree with TRBD2. Germline-derived CDR1 and CDR2 are WSHSY and SAAADI. The CDR3 runs to 16 residues. V was pared by 3 bases and J by 5 bases, with 8 bases of the junction left unmatched. CDR3 coding DNA: TGCGCCAGCAGTGACCTACCGGGACTAGGGACCGGGGAGCTGTTTTTT. This translates into CASSDLPGLGTGELFF.